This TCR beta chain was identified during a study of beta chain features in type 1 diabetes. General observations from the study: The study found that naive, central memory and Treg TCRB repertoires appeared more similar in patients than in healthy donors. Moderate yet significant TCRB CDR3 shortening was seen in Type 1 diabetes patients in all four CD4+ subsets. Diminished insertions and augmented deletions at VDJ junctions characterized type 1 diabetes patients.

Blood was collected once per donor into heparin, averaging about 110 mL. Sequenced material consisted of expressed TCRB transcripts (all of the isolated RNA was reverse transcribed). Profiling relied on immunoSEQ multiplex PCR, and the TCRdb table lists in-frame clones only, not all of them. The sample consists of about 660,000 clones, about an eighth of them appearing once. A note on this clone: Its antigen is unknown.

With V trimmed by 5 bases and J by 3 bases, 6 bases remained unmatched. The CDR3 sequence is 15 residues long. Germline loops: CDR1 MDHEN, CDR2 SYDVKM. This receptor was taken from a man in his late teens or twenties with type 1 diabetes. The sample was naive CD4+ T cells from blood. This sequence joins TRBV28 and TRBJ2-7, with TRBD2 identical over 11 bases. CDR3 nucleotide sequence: TGTGCCAGCAGTACCAGACTAGCGGGAAGCTACGAGCAGTACTTC. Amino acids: CASSTRLAGSYEQYF.